This is a list of T cell receptor beta chains from one sample in a study of blood T cell repertoires in COVID-19. Produced via immunoSEQ multiplex PCR; TCRdb's table is partial and in-frame only. The sample has a few hundred thousand clones; around 87% are singletons. Sequencing was done on a sample of peripheral blood. These receptor sequences come from a woman between 65 and 79 years old with active or convalescent COVID-19. Both conserved end residues are part of each CDR3. Fields, in order: V gene, J gene, CDR3 protein.

v_gene: TRBV9
j_gene: TRBJ1-2
CDR3aa: CARRPGATGGGYGYTF

v_gene: TRBV6-5
j_gene: TRBJ2-1
CDR3aa: CASSYRGMRFYNEQFF

v_gene: TRBV15
j_gene: TRBJ1-1
CDR3aa: CATSSWETDTEAFF

v_gene: TRBV3-1/TRBV3-2
j_gene: TRBJ2-3
CDR3aa: CASSQVRLQGSDTQYF

v_gene: TRBV6-5
j_gene: TRBJ2-7
CDR3aa: CASSSPGGEQYF

v_gene: TRBV24-1
j_gene: TRBJ2-3
CDR3aa: CATSDGDRGFADTQYF

v_gene: TRBV25-1
j_gene: TRBJ1-2
CDR3aa: CASSITGGGYTF

v_gene: TRBV29-1
j_gene: TRBJ1-1
CDR3aa: CSVQGNTEAFF

v_gene: TRBV10-3
j_gene: TRBJ2-1
CDR3aa: CAIRRTSGGAGEQFF

v_gene: TRBV6-5
j_gene: TRBJ1-2
CDR3aa: CASSPLAGGRQGYTF

v_gene: TRBV6-5
j_gene: TRBJ1-3
CDR3aa: CASSTNRGNTIYF

v_gene: TRBV20-1
j_gene: TRBJ2-7
CDR3aa: CSASAGTKGEQYF

v_gene: TRBV6-2/TRBV6-3
j_gene: TRBJ1-1
CDR3aa: CASSDRGRLRFEAFF

v_gene: TRBV12-3/TRBV12-4
j_gene: TRBJ1-2
CDR3aa: CASSRDREYGYTF

v_gene: TRBV7-2
j_gene: TRBJ1-2
CDR3aa: CASSLSSQGAVGYTF

v_gene: TRBV6-5
j_gene: TRBJ1-1
CDR3aa: CASHLQGNTEAFF

v_gene: TRBV5-1
j_gene: TRBJ1-5
CDR3aa: CASSEGQPNQPQHF

v_gene: TRBV24-1
j_gene: TRBJ1-3
CDR3aa: CATYGEFSGNTIYF

v_gene: TRBV27
j_gene: TRBJ1-2
CDR3aa: CASSPGGGPYGYTF

v_gene: TRBV5-1
j_gene: TRBJ1-2
CDR3aa: CASSLEAAGYGYTF

v_gene: TRBV7-9
j_gene: TRBJ2-2
CDR3aa: CASSSPGGSNTGELFF

v_gene: TRBV7-9
j_gene: TRBJ2-7
CDR3aa: CASSLLGARYEQYF

v_gene: TRBV19
j_gene: TRBJ2-1
CDR3aa: CATSGRGGSYNEQFF

v_gene: TRBV5-6
j_gene: TRBJ1-1
CDR3aa: CASSFTGIGTEAFF

v_gene: TRBV28
j_gene: TRBJ1-2
CDR3aa: CASSLARVNYGYTF

v_gene: TRBV2
j_gene: TRBJ1-2
CDR3aa: CASLRDRAYGYTF

v_gene: TRBV3-1/TRBV3-2
j_gene: TRBJ1-2
CDR3aa: CASSPQGRDGYTF

v_gene: TRBV7-2
j_gene: TRBJ1-2
CDR3aa: CASSPMAYGYTF

v_gene: TRBV2
j_gene: TRBJ1-2
CDR3aa: CASGDRGYGYTF

v_gene: TRBV18
j_gene: TRBJ2-7
CDR3aa: CASSPPADSYEQYF

v_gene: TRBV19
j_gene: TRBJ1-5
CDR3aa: CASSPRAAGEPQHF

v_gene: TRBV5-1
j_gene: TRBJ2-3
CDR3aa: CASSLAPSLAGATDTQYF

v_gene: TRBV5-4
j_gene: TRBJ2-3
CDR3aa: CASSLTGSTDTQYF

v_gene: TRBV19
j_gene: TRBJ1-5
CDR3aa: CASYQGSGRGQPQHF

v_gene: TRBV4-3
j_gene: TRBJ1-5
CDR3aa: CASSQRQGGQPQHF

v_gene: TRBV3-1/TRBV3-2
j_gene: TRBJ1-4
CDR3aa: CASSQSGQGQNEKLFF

v_gene: TRBV9
j_gene: TRBJ1-3
CDR3aa: CASSETLQGGADTIYF

v_gene: TRBV20-1
j_gene: TRBJ2-5
CDR3aa: CSASLTAWETQYF

v_gene: TRBV28
j_gene: TRBJ2-5
CDR3aa: CASSLPQGGETQYF

v_gene: TRBV5-4
j_gene: TRBJ1-6
CDR3aa: CASSTIRGGRSPLHF

v_gene: TRBV6-5
j_gene: TRBJ1-2
CDR3aa: CASTWEGSNYGYTF

v_gene: TRBV6-5
j_gene: TRBJ2-1
CDR3aa: CASRGGSSSYNEQFF

v_gene: TRBV10-1
j_gene: TRBJ2-3
CDR3aa: CASSPGSGYTQYF

v_gene: TRBV5-1
j_gene: TRBJ1-3
CDR3aa: CASSRGQTGNTIYF

v_gene: TRBV2
j_gene: TRBJ2-7
CDR3aa: CASSDSGRSSYEQYF

v_gene: TRBV7-9
j_gene: TRBJ2-1
CDR3aa: CASTRVLAGVGSYNEQFF

v_gene: TRBV7-2
j_gene: TRBJ1-5
CDR3aa: CASSLIGVNQPQHF

v_gene: TRBV24-1
j_gene: TRBJ1-4
CDR3aa: CATSDPGEKLFF

v_gene: TRBV11-2
j_gene: TRBJ1-2
CDR3aa: CASSPQGVRYTF

v_gene: TRBV5-1
j_gene: TRBJ1-1
CDR3aa: CASSEGRSMNTEAFF

v_gene: TRBV6-5
j_gene: TRBJ2-5
CDR3aa: CASSYFGGETQYF

v_gene: TRBV24-1
j_gene: TRBJ1-1
CDR3aa: CATSKGGKSTEAFF

v_gene: TRBV4-3
j_gene: TRBJ1-2
CDR3aa: CASSQDRGAGSGYTF